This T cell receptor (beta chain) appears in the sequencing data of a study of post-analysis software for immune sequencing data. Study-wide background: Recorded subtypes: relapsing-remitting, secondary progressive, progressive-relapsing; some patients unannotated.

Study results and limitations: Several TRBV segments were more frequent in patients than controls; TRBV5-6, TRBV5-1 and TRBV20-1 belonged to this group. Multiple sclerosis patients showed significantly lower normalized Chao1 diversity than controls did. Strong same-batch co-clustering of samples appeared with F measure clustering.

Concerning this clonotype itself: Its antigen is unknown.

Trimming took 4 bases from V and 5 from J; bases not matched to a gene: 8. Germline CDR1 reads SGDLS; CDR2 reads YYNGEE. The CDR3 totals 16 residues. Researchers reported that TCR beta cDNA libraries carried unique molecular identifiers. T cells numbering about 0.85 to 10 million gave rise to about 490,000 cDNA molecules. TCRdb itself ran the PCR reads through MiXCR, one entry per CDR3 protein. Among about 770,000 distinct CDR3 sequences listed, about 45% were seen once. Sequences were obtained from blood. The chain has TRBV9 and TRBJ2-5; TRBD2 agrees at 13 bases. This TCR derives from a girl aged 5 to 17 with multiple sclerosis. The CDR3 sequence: CASSHTGLAGPETQYF. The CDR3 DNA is TGTGCCAGCAGCCATACGGGACTAGCGGGACCGGAGACCCAGTACTTC. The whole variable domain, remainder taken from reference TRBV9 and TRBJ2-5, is DSGVTQTPKHLITATGQRVTLRCSPRSGDLSVYWYQQSLDQGLQFLIQYYNGEERAKGNILERFSAQQFPDLHSELNLSSLELGDSALYFCASSHTGLAGPETQYFGPGTRLLVL.